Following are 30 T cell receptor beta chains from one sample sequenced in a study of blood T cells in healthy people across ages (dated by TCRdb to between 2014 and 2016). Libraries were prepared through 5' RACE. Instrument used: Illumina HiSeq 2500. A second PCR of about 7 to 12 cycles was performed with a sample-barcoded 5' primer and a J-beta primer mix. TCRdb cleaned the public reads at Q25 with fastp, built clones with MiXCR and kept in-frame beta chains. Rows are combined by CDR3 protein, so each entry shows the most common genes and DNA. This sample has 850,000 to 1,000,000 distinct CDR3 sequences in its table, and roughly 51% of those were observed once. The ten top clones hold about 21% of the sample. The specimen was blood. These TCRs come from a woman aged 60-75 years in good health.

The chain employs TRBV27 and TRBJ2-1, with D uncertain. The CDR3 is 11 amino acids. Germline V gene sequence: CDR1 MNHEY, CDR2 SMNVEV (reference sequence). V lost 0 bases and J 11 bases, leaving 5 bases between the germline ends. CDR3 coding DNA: TGTGCCAGCAGTTTATCGACTCAGCAGTTCTTC. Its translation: CASSLSTQQFF.

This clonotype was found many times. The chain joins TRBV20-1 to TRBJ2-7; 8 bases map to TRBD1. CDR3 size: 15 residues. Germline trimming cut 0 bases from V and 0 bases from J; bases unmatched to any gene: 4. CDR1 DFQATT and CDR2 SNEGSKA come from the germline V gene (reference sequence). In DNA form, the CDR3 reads TGCAGTGCTAGAGACCGAGACAGGGGCTCCTACGAGCAGTACTTC. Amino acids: CSARDRDRGSYEQYF.

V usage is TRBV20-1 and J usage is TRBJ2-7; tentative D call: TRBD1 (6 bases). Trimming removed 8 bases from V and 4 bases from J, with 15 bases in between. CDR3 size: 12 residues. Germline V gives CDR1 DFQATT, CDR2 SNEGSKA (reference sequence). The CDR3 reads CSTGSYGYEQYF. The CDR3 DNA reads TGCAGTACAGGGTCTTACGGGTACGAGCAGTACTTC.

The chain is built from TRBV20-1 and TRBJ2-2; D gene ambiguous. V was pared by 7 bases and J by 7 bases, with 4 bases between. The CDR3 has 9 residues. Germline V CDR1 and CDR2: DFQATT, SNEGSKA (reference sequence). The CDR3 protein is CSGGGELFF. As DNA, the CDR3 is TGCAGTGGGGGCGGGGAGCTGTTTTTT.

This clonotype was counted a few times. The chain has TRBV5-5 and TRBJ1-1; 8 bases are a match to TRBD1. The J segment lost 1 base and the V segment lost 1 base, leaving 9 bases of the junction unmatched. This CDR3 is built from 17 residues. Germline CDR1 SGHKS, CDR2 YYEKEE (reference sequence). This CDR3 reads CASSLLDRVVQNTEAFF. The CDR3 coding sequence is TGTGCCAGCAGCTTGTTGGACAGGGTAGTTCAGAACACTGAAGCTTTCTTT.

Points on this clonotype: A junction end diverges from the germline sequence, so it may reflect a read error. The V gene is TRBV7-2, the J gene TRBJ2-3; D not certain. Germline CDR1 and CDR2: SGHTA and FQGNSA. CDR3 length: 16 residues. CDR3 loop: CAGSLVESLLLDTQYF. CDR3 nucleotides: TGTGCCGGCAGCTTAGTTGAGTCCCTGTTGTTAGATACGCAGTATTTT.

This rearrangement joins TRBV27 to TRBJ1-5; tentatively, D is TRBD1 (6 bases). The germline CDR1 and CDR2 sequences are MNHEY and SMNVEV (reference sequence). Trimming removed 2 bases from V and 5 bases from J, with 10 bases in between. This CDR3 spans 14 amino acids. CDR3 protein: CASSLKGGHQPQHF. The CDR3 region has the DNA TGTGCCAGCAGTTTAAAGGGGGGTCATCAGCCCCAGCATTTT.

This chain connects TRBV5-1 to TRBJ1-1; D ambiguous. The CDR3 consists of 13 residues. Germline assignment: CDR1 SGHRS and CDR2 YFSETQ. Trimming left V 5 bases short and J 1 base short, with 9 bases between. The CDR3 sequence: CASRPRTNTEAFF. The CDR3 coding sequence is TGCGCCAGCAGACCTCGGACGAACACTGAAGCTTTCTTT.

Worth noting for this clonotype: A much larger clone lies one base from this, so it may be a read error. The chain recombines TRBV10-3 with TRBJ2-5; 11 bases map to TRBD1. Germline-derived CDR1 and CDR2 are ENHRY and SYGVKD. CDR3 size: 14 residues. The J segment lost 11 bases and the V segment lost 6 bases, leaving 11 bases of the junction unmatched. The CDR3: CAISGQGASNEQYF. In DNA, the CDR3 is TGTGCCATCAGCGGACAGGGGGCGAGCAATGAGCAGTACTTC.

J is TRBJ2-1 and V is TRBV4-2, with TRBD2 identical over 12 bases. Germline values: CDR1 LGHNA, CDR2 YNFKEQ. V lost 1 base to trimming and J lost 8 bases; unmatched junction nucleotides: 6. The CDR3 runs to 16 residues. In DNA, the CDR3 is TGTGCCAGCAGCCAAGGACTAGCGGGAGTCCAAGATGAGCAGTTCTTC. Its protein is CASSQGLAGVQDEQFF.

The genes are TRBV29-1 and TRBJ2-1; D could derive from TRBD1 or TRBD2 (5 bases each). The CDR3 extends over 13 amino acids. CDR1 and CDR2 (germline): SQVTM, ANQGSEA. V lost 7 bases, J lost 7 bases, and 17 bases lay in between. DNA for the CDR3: TGCAGCGCGACCCGGGACGTGGGGAATGAGCAGTTCTTC. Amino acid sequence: CSATRDVGNEQFF.

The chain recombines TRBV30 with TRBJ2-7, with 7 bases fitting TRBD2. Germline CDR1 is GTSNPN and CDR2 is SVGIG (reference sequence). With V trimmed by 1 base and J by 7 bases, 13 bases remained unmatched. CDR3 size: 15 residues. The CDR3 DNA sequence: TGTGCCTGGAGTGAAATGACTAGCTTGAACAATGAGCAGTACTTC. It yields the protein CAWSEMTSLNNEQYF.

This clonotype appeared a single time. The CDR3 sequence is CASCVTVSVNEQFF. Here the CDR3 DNA reads TGTGCCAGCTGCGTGACAGTCTCGGTCAATGAGCAGTTCTTC. This chain connects TRBV6-1 to TRBJ2-1; D is possibly TRBD1 (5 bases). The CDR3 runs to 14 residues. From germline, CDR1 is MNHNS and CDR2 SASEGT. The V end lost 8 bases, the J end lost 6 bases, and 17 bases lay between the germline ends.

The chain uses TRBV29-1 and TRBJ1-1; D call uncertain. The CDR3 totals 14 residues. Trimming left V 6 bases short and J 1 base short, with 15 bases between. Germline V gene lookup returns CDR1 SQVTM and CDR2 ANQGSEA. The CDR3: CSVYPGPQNTEAFF. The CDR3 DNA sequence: TGCAGCGTGTACCCCGGGCCCCAGAACACTGAAGCTTTCTTT. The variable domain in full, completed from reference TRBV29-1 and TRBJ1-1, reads SAVISQKPSRDICQRGTSLTIQCQVDSQVTMMFWYRQQPGQSLTLIATANQGSEATYESGFVIDKFPISRPNLTFSTLTVSNMSPEDSSIYLCSVYPGPQNTEAFFGQGTRLTVV.

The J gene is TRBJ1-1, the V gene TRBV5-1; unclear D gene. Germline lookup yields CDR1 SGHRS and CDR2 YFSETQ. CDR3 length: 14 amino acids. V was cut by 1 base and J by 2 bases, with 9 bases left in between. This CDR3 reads CASSLTFSNTEAFF. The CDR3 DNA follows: TGCGCCAGCAGCTTGACATTTTCTAACACTGAAGCTTTCTTT.

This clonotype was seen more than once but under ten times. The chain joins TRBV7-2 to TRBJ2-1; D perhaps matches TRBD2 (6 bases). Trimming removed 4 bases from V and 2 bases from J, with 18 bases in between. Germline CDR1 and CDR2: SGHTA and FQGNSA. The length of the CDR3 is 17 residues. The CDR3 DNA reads TGTGCCAGCAGCTCGATGACGAGACTAGGTACCTACAATGAGCAGTTCTTC. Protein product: CASSSMTRLGTYNEQFF. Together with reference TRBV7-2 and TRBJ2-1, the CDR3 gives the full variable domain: GAGVSQSPSNKVTEKGKDVELRCDPISGHTALYWYRQSLGQGLEFLIYFQGNSAPDKSGLPSDRFSAERTGGSVSTLTIQRTQQEDSAVYLCASSSMTRLGTYNEQFFGPGTRLTVL.

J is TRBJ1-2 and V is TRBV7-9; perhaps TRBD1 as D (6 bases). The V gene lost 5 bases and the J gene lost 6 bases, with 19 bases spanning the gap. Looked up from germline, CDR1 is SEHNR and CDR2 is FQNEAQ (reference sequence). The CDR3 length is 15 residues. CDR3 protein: CASSLGEGGLNGYTF. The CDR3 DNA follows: TGTGCCAGCAGCCTCGGGGAGGGGGGACTAAATGGCTACACCTTC.

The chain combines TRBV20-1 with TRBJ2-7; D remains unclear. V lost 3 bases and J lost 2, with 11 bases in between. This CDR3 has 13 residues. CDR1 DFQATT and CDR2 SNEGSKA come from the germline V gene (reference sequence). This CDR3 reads CSASYGNAYEQYF. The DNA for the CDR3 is TGCAGTGCTAGTTACGGCAACGCCTACGAGCAGTACTTC.

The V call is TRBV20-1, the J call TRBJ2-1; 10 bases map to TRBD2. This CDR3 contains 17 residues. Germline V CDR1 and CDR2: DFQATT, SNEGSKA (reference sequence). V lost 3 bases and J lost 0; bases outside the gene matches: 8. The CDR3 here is CSASHSGTSVSYNEQFF. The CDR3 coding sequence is TGCAGTGCTAGCCATTCCGGGACTAGCGTCTCCTACAATGAGCAGTTCTTC.

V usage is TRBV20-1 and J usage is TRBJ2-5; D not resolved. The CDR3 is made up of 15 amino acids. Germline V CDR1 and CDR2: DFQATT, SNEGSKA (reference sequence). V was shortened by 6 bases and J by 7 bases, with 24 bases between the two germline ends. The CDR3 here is CSAQTPTGSLGTQYF. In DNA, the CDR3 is TGCAGTGCCCAGACCCCTACGGGTTCTTTGGGGACCCAGTACTTC.

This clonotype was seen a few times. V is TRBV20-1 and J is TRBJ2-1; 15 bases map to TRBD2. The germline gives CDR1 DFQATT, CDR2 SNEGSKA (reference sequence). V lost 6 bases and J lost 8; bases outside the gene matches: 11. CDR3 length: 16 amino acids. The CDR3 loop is CSAPTGTSGRMYEQFF. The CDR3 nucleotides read TGCAGTGCGCCAACGGGGACTAGCGGGAGGATGTATGAGCAGTTCTTC.

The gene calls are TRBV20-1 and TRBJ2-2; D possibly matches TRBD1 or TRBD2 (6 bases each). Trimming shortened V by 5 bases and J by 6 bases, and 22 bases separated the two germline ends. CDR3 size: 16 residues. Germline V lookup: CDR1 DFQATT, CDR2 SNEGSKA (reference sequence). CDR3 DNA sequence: TGCAGTGCTGCAATCCCGGGACAAGCGGGCGCCGGGGAGCTGTTTTTT. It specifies CSAAIPGQAGAGELFF.

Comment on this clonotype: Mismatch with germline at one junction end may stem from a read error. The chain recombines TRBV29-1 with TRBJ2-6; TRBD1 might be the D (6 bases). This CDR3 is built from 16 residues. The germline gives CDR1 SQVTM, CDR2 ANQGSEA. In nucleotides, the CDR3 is TGCAGCGTTCTCGGGACATATAGATCTGGGGCCAACGCCCTGACTTTC. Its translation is CSVLGTYRSGANALTF.

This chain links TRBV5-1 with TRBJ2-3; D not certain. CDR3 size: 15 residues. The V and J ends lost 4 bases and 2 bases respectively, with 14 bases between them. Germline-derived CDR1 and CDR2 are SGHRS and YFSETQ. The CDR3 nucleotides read TGCGCCAGCAGCGCCGGACCGTTGTACACAGATACGCAGTATTTT. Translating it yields CASSAGPLYTDTQYF.

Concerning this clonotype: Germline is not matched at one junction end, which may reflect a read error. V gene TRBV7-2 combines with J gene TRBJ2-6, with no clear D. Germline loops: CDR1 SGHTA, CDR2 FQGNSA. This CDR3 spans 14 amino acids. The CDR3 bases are TGCGCCAGCAGCTTGCACTCTGGGGCCAACGTCCTGACTTTC. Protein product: CASSLHSGANVLTF.

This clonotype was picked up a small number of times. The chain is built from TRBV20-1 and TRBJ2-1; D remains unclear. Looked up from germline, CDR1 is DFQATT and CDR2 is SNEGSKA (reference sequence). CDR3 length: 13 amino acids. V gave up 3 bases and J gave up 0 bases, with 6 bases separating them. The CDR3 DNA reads TGCAGTGCTAGTCCAGGCTCCTACAATGAGCAGTTCTTC. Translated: CSASPGSYNEQFF.

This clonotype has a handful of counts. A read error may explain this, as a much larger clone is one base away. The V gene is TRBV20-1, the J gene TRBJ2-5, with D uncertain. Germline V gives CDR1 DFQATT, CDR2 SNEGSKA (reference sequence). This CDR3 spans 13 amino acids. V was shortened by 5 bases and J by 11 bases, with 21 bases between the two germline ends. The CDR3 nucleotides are TGCAGTGCTCGAAGGTTTTCCTACAATGAGCAGTACTTC. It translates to CSARRFSYNEQYF.

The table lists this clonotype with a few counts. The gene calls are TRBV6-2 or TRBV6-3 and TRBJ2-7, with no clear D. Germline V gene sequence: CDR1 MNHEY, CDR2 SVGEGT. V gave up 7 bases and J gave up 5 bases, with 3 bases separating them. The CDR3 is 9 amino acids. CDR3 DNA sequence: TGTGCCAGCACCCACGAGCAGTACTTC. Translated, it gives CASTHEQYF.

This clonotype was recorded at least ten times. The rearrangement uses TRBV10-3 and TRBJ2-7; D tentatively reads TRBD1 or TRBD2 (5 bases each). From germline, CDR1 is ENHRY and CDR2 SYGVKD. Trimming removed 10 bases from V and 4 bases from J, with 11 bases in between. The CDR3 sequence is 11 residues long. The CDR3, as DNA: TGTGCCACTGGGGACGGGTACGAGCAGTACTTC. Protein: CATGDGYEQYF.

The CDR3 DNA is TGTGCCACCAGCCCTGAGTTAGGAGATAGCTCCTACGAGCAGTACTTC. This sequence encodes CATSPELGDSSYEQYF. This chain joins TRBV15 and TRBJ2-7; D call uncertain. Between the trimmed V and J ends, which lost 5 bases and 0 bases, there was a span of 17 bases. CDR1 and CDR2 (germline): LNHNV, YYDKDF (reference sequence). There are 16 residues in the CDR3.